The 13 T cell receptor beta chains given below trace back to one sample, sequenced in a study of cytomegalovirus exposure and HLA in healthy donors. Amplification used 60 Vbeta primers and 13 Jbeta primers. Profiled with immunoSEQ multiplex PCR; TCRdb holds only in-frame clones, not every one. The repertoire holds around 130,000 clones, with roughly 79% as singletons. The sample was PBMCs. These receptors were obtained from a woman aged 18-30 years in good health and CMV-seronegative.

The V gene is TRBV4-1, the J gene TRBJ2-1; maybe TRBD2 (5 bases). The V and J ends lost 4 bases and 3 bases respectively, with 7 bases between them. There are 13 residues in the CDR3. Per germline, CDR1 MGHRA and CDR2 YSYEKL. The CDR3, as DNA: TGCGCCAGCAGCCCGGACTTCTACAATGAGCAGTTCTTC. It codes for CASSPDFYNEQFF.

This clone was detected only a few times. The DNA of the CDR3 is TGTGCCAGCAGCCTAAGCCGGACAGGGGCCGAGCAGTACTTC. It yields the protein CASSLSRTGAEQYF. The rearrangement links TRBV7-9 to TRBJ2-7; 9 nucleotides line up with TRBD1. The CDR3 spans 14 residues. J lost 6 bases, V lost 5 bases, and 8 bases had no gene match. In germline, CDR1 is SEHNR, CDR2 FQNEAQ (reference sequence). Filled out from reference TRBV7-9 and TRBJ2-7, the complete variable domain reads DTGVSQNPRHKITKRGQNVTFRCDPISEHNRLYWYRQTLGQGPEFLTYFQNEAQLEKSRLLSDRFSAERPKGSFSTLEIQRTEQGDSAMYLCASSLSRTGAEQYFGPGTRLTVT.

DNA for the CDR3: TGTGCCAGCAGGCTTACACAGAACTCCTACGAGCAGTACTTC. Translating gives CASRLTQNSYEQYF. This chain uses TRBV27 with TRBJ2-7, with D unclear. The germline V and J ends were trimmed by 6 bases and 0 bases, with 12 bases remaining between them. The CDR3 contains 14 residues. The germline V gene encodes CDR1 MNHEY and CDR2 SMNVEV (reference sequence).

The DNA of the CDR3 is TGCGCCAGCACGGGGACAGCGAACACCGGGGAGCTGTTTTTT. It yields the protein CASTGTANTGELFF. V gene TRBV5-1 combines with J gene TRBJ2-2; 7 nucleotides align to TRBD1. Looked up from germline, CDR1 is SGHRS and CDR2 is YFSETQ. V lost 6 bases and J lost 0; bases outside the gene matches: 2. The CDR3 covers 14 residues. The full variable domain, completed using reference TRBV5-1 and TRBJ2-2, is KAGVTQTPRYLIKTRGQQVTLSCSPISGHRSVSWYQQTPGQGLQFLFEYFSETQRNKGNFPGRFSGRQFSNSRSEMNVSTLELGDSALYLCASTGTANTGELFFGEGSRLTVL.

In the case of this clone: At one end, the junction sequence differs from germline, possibly due to a read error. J is TRBJ2-7 and V is TRBV2, with D perhaps matching TRBD2 (5 bases). Germline loops: CDR1 SNHLY, CDR2 FYNNEI. The CDR3 extends over 12 amino acids. CDR3 bases: TGTGCCAGCAGTGAACGGGCCCCTCCGGAGGACTTC. It translates to CASSERAPPEDF.

The chain joins TRBV30 to TRBJ2-3; TRBD1 matches at 8 bases. The CDR3 is 15 amino acids. Germline trimming cut 0 bases from V and 6 bases from J; bases unmatched to any gene: 8. Per germline, CDR1 GTSNPN and CDR2 SVGIG (reference sequence). The CDR3 loop is CAWSVGQGIADTQYF. The CDR3 region has the DNA TGTGCCTGGAGTGTTGGACAGGGAATTGCGGATACGCAGTATTTT.

The chain has TRBV5-5 and TRBJ2-3; 9 nucleotides align to TRBD2. V was clipped by 2 bases and J by 4 bases; unmatched bases: 8. The CDR3 sequence is 16 residues long. Germline loops: CDR1 SGHKS, CDR2 YYEKEE (reference sequence). Here the CDR3 reads CASSFRTSEIADTQYF. The CDR3 nucleotides are TGTGCCAGCAGCTTCCGGACTAGCGAGATCGCAGATACGCAGTATTTT.

This rearrangement joins TRBV27 to TRBJ2-5; possible D gene TRBD1, 5 bases. With 3 bases removed from V and 4 bases from J, the gap between germline ends came to 9 bases. Germline loops: CDR1 MNHEY, CDR2 SMNVEV (reference sequence). The CDR3 consists of 13 residues. The CDR3 spells CASSFRGSETQYF. Here the CDR3 DNA reads TGTGCCAGCAGTTTTAGGGGATCAGAGACCCAGTACTTC.

V is TRBV19 and J is TRBJ2-1; 8 bases are shared with TRBD1. J was trimmed by 4 bases and V by 6 bases; bases with no gene match: 8. The V gene's germline CDR1 is LNHDA and CDR2 SQIVND (reference sequence). CDR3 length: 15 residues. The CDR3 here is CASSPGQGLYNEQFF. The DNA of the CDR3 is TGTGCCAGTAGCCCAGGACAGGGCCTATACAATGAGCAGTTCTTC.

This clone was seen just once. The chain links TRBV5-1 to TRBJ2-3, with D tentatively TRBD2 (5 bases). This CDR3 has 16 residues. Trimming left V 0 bases short and J 5 bases short, with 16 bases between. Germline CDR1 is SGHRS and CDR2 is YFSETQ. The CDR3 is CASSLERAGTQDTQYF. Written as DNA, the CDR3 is TGCGCCAGCAGCTTGGAGAGGGCCGGAACCCAAGATACGCAGTATTTT.

CDR3 DNA: TGTGCCAGCAGCTTTGACGGGAATGAGCAGTTCTTC. The encoded protein is CASSFDGNEQFF. The genes are TRBV11-3 and TRBJ2-1; D not certain. This CDR3 contains 12 residues. In germline, CDR1 is SGHNT, CDR2 YENEEA. V lost 3 bases, J lost 7 bases, and 7 bases lay in between.

This clone showed up just once. This rearrangement joins TRBV11-2 to TRBJ2-1; D is unclear. The germline V and J ends were trimmed by 6 bases and 8 bases, with 11 bases remaining between them. This CDR3 contains 12 residues. The germline gives CDR1 SGHAT, CDR2 FQNNGV. The CDR3: CASSKSADEQFF. The DNA of the CDR3 is TGTGCCAGCAGTAAGAGCGCGGATGAGCAGTTCTTC.

The genes are TRBV7-9 and TRBJ1-3; TRBD1 might be the D (5 bases). Looked up from germline, CDR1 is SEHNR and CDR2 is FQNEAQ (reference sequence). Trimming shortened V by 6 bases and J by 0 bases, and 18 bases separated the two germline ends. The CDR3 length is 17 residues. The CDR3 loop reads CASSSLRTRISGNTIYF. DNA of the CDR3: TGTGCCAGCAGTTCACTTAGGACACGCATCTCTGGAAACACCATATATTTT.